The rows below give T cell receptor beta chains drawn from one sample of a study of regulatory T cells in long-lasting Graves disease. TCRdb called the multiplex PCR reads again in MiXCR, with one record for every CDR3 protein. The repertoire holds 440,000 or so distinct CDR3 sequences, with 15% as singletons. These data were also reused for a study on T cells in Graves' hyperthyroidism and ophthalmopathy.

The input for sequencing was peripheral blood mononuclear cells (PBMCs), taken at new diagnosis, from a patient treated with antithyroid drugs. These receptors were collected from a woman aged 25 to 39 with Graves disease. Each CDR3 is given with its conserved first and last residue. Fields, in order: clone size, D gene, V gene, J gene, CDR3 DNA, CDR3 protein. A D gene is named only where the DNA matches it firmly. Clone size is given for some rows only: seen once, a few or many times, or a class if the clone is expanded.

>-|-|TRBV24-1|TRBJ2-3
TGTGCCACTCGCCGGGACGGGGGCACAGATACGCAGTATTTT
CATRRDGGTDTQYF
>many|TRBD1|TRBV30|TRBJ1-5
TGTGCCTGGAGTGTAGGACAGGGCAATCAGCCCCAGCATTTT
CAWSVGQGNQPQHF
>many|-|TRBV10-3|TRBJ2-7
TGTGCCATCAGTGAGTTGGGGGGGCAAAGCTCCTACGAGCAGTACTTC
CAISELGGQSSYEQYF
>few|TRBD2|TRBV5-1|TRBJ2-1
TGCGCCAGCAGCACCATAGCGGGAGGCTCCTACAATGAGCAGTTCTTC
CASSTIAGGSYNEQFF
>few|-|TRBV24-1|TRBJ2-2
TGTGCCACCAGTGACACGGTCAGCAGTACTACCGGGGAGCTGTTTTTT
CATSDTVSSTTGELFF
>many|-|TRBV29-1|TRBJ1-5
TGCAGCGTTTCCCCCCCGGGTAGCAATCAGCCCCAGCATTTT
CSVSPPGSNQPQHF
>-|TRBD2|TRBV4-2|TRBJ2-1
TGTGCCAGCAGCCTTCAGACCGGGACTAGCGTATACAATGAGCAGTTCTTC
CASSLQTGTSVYNEQFF
>many|-|TRBV28|TRBJ2-7
TGTGCCAGCAGTTCCCTGTGGGGGCAGTACTTC
CASSSLWGQYF
>many|TRBD2|TRBV11-2|TRBJ2-1
TGTGCCAGCAGCTCAATAGCGGGAGGGGTCGGCAATGAGCAGTTCTTC
CASSSIAGGVGNEQFF
>-|-|TRBV7-9|TRBJ1-1
TGTGACAGCAGCCAGTCTAACACTGAAGCTTTCTTT
CDSSQSNTEAFF
>many|-|TRBV27|TRBJ1-1
TGTGCCAGCAGTTTAGCCCGCGGGGGGGGCCTCACTCCTGAAGCTTTCTTT
CASSLARGGGLTPEAFF
>many|-|TRBV7-8|TRBJ2-1
TGTGCCAGCAGCTCGACCCCTAGTGTAAGCGGCAATGAGCAGTTCTTC
CASSSTPSVSGNEQFF
>many|TRBD1|TRBV28|TRBJ1-1
TGTGCCAGCAGTTTAGACAGGGGGCTAGGGGACACTGAAGCTTTCTTT
CASSLDRGLGDTEAFF
>-|-|TRBV29-1|TRBJ2-3
TGCAGCGTTGGGGTCGTCTCTCGAGCATCAGATACGCAGTATTTT
CSVGVVSRASDTQYF
>-|-|TRBV4-1|TRBJ2-6
TGCGCCAGCAGCCAAGAGGGGGACTCTTACTCTGGGGCCAACGTCCTGACTTTC
CASSQEGDSYSGANVLTF
>-|-|TRBV7-2|TRBJ1-3
TGTGCCAGCAGCTTAACCGGCAGCAACTCTGGAAACACCATATATTTT
CASSLTGSNSGNTIYF
>few|-|TRBV24-1|TRBJ2-5
TGTGCCACCAGTGATGCCCGGCTATTATATCAAGAGACCCAGTACTTC
CATSDARLLYQETQYF
>many|-|TRBV27|TRBJ2-5
TGTGCCAGCAGTTTATTTGAAGGGGAGACCCAGTACTTC
CASSLFEGETQYF
>-|-|TRBV5-6|TRBJ1-2
TGTGCCAGCAGCTATACAACTGATACGGTGGGCTATGGCTACACCTTC
CASSYTTDTVGYGYTF
>-|TRBD1|TRBV29-1|TRBJ1-2
TGCAGCGTTCAGGGGGCCCGGTATGGCTACACCTTC
CSVQGARYGYTF
>-|-|TRBV18|TRBJ2-1
TGTGCCAGCTCACCGGGTTTGCCCGGCGAGCAGTTCTTC
CASSPGLPGEQFF
>many|-|TRBV11-3|TRBJ1-1
TGTGCCAGCAGCTTAGTCCGGGACACTGAAGCTTTCTTT
CASSLVRDTEAFF
>-|TRBD1|TRBV6-1|TRBJ1-3
TGTGCCAGCAGTCTCCGTGCTACAACGGGACAGAAGGGGAACACCATATATTTT
CASSLRATTGQKGNTIYF
>-|-|TRBV12-3/TRBV12-4|TRBJ1-6
TGTGCCAGCACCCACCGGGGAAGGGGCTTATTTTCCCAATCTGGCTCCTATAATTCACCCCTCCACTTT
CASTHRGRGLFSQSGSYNSPLHF
>many|-|TRBV20-1|TRBJ2-1
TGCAGTGCTAGGGGGGACTACAATGAGCAGTTCTTC
CSARGDYNEQFF
>many|-|TRBV7-2|TRBJ1-1
TGTGCCAGCAGCTTAGCCTTTAGGGGCACTGAAGCTTTCTTT
CASSLAFRGTEAFF
>many|TRBD2|TRBV15|TRBJ2-2
TGTGCCACCAGCAGCGGGCTAGCGGGAGCCGGGGAGCTGTTTTTT
CATSSGLAGAGELFF
>many|TRBD2|TRBV28|TRBJ2-7
TGTGCCAGCAGGGCGGGGGGGGCCGGAGGCTACGAGCAGTACTTC
CASRAGGAGGYEQYF
>few|-|TRBV29-1|TRBJ2-1
TGCAGCGTTGTTGGGCAAGTCTACAATGAGCAGTTCTTC
CSVVGQVYNEQFF
>-|TRBD1|TRBV30|TRBJ1-1
TGTGCCTGGGGGATAAAGGACAGGTCGGTTTACACACCCTCAGATGTCGGCGCTGAAGCTTTCTTT
CAWGIKDRSVYTPSDVGAEAFF
>many|-|TRBV20-1|TRBJ1-1
TGCAGTGTCGTCGTGAACACTGAAGCTTTCTTT
CSVVVNTEAFF
>-|-|TRBV6-2/TRBV6-3|TRBJ1-2
TGTGCCAGCAGTGAAGGCCCGCGATGGGGCTACACCTTC
CASSEGPRWGYTF
>-|TRBD1|TRBV24-1|TRBJ1-2
TGTGCCACCAGTGATTGGGACAGGGGGCTTTCTGGCTACACCTTC
CATSDWDRGLSGYTF
>many|TRBD2|TRBV18|TRBJ2-3
TGTGCCAGCTCGCACGAGCCGGGACTAGCGGGAGGACCCTCCACAGATACGCAGTATTTT
CASSHEPGLAGGPSTDTQYF
>many|TRBD2|TRBV2|TRBJ2-4
TGTGCCAGCGGACTAGCGGGGATTTTAGCCAAAAACATTCAGTACTTC
CASGLAGILAKNIQYF
>few|TRBD2|TRBV13|TRBJ2-2
TGTGCCAGCAGCCGGCCCGTTTGGAGCGGGAGTACCGGGGAGCTGTTTTTT
CASSRPVWSGSTGELFF
>few|-|TRBV9|TRBJ1-3
TGTGCCAGCAGCCCCCGGGACGGCGGAAACACCATATATTTT
CASSPRDGGNTIYF
>many|-|TRBV9|TRBJ1-1
TGTGCCAGCAGCGCGTCCTTAACAGGGATGAGCCCTGAAGCTTTCTTT
CASSASLTGMSPEAFF
>many|-|TRBV19|TRBJ1-1
TGTGCCAGTAGTCCGGGACGGACTCCGAACACTGAAGCTTTCTTT
CASSPGRTPNTEAFF
>-|-|TRBV4-1|TRBJ2-1
TGCGCCAGCAGCCAGCCTCGACTAGACTTCTACAATGAGCAGTTCTTC
CASSQPRLDFYNEQFF